The rows below give T cell receptor beta chains drawn from one sample of a study of cytomegalovirus exposure and HLA in healthy donors. Repertoires were generated with immunoSEQ multiplex PCR, while TCRdb's copy carries only in-frame clones and drops some. Among about 160,000 clones listed, around 86% were seen once. The sequenced material came from PBMCs. Receptor source: a girl between 2 and 10 years old in good health and CMV-seropositive. Each CDR3 is given with its conserved first and last residue. The order of the fields is V gene, CDR3 protein.

v_gene: TRBV10-3; CDR3aa: CAISEPGLARAKNIQYF
v_gene: TRBV27; CDR3aa: CASSPGGPSTDTQYF
v_gene: TRBV30; CDR3aa: CAWSANYEQYF
v_gene: TRBV2; CDR3aa: CASSEASGRVDTQYF
v_gene: TRBV5-1; CDR3aa: CASSQGSSGANVLTF
v_gene: TRBV27; CDR3aa: CASSWFTGTGGWNEQFF
v_gene: TRBV4-2; CDR3aa: CASSQDSGLKQYF
v_gene: TRBV2; CDR3aa: CASRSGDQPQHF
v_gene: TRBV30; CDR3aa: CAWSPSGTIYPDTQYF
v_gene: TRBV10-3; CDR3aa: CAISESLGGRGYTF
v_gene: TRBV5-4; CDR3aa: CASSLDPGRAQETQYF
v_gene: TRBV6-1; CDR3aa: CASSEAPDRAEGANVLTF
v_gene: TRBV5-4; CDR3aa: CASSLVGREGQYF
v_gene: TRBV2; CDR3aa: CASSERATNEQFF
v_gene: TRBV6-4; CDR3aa: CASSDSGGLYNEQFF
v_gene: TRBV5-1; CDR3aa: CASSFRGADRGRNEQFF
v_gene: TRBV7-8; CDR3aa: CASSLSAGNTGELFF
v_gene: TRBV6-1; CDR3aa: CASRAGPPYEQYF
v_gene: TRBV15; CDR3aa: CATSRAGQRETQYF
v_gene: TRBV5-6; CDR3aa: CASSYGSGEQYF
v_gene: TRBV27; CDR3aa: CASSFSGTSSPESSYNEQFF
v_gene: TRBV5-1; CDR3aa: CASSSGTGPREQYF
v_gene: TRBV30; CDR3aa: CAWSVLSGGVGYGYTF
v_gene: TRBV6-1; CDR3aa: CASSDPGTGSDTQYF
v_gene: TRBV9; CDR3aa: CASSVGRVLQETQYF
v_gene: TRBV11-2; CDR3aa: CASSLRGSTDTQYF
v_gene: TRBV2; CDR3aa: CARGLAGSYNEQFF
v_gene: TRBV7-9; CDR3aa: CASRLNLDWIDEQFF
v_gene: TRBV6-5; CDR3aa: CASSYSRLALYETQYF
v_gene: TRBV6-4; CDR3aa: CASKGPGEQYF
v_gene: TRBV5-1; CDR3aa: CASTPEQAYSYEQYF
v_gene: TRBV5-1; CDR3aa: CASSFAPRTSGFYNEQFF
v_gene: TRBV5-1; CDR3aa: CASSKGTSGRGKETQYF
v_gene: TRBV19; CDR3aa: CASSQEGGIHEQYF
v_gene: TRBV27; CDR3aa: CASSPIIPLGRPLHF
v_gene: TRBV4-1; CDR3aa: CASSQLSFGGSAGYEQYF
v_gene: TRBV6-5; CDR3aa: CASSYSGSQPQHF
v_gene: TRBV30; CDR3aa: CAWSVLGPGTGTEAFF
v_gene: TRBV4-1; CDR3aa: CASRSGGPNTEAFF
v_gene: TRBV4-1; CDR3aa: CASSQGTGHAGNTIYF
v_gene: TRBV5-1; CDR3aa: CASSFDSEHQPQHF
v_gene: TRBV15; CDR3aa: CATSRGGSGRANNEQFF
v_gene: TRBV19; CDR3aa: CASSYRDTKDWKSSYNSPLHF
v_gene: TRBV30; CDR3aa: CACGRSSNQPQHF
v_gene: TRBV5-4; CDR3aa: CASSLGVAGGSSYNEQFF
v_gene: TRBV6-1; CDR3aa: CASSGRGKDTEAFF
v_gene: TRBV4-2; CDR3aa: CASSQAGTGDQPQHF
v_gene: TRBV6-5; CDR3aa: CASSYAGGNTGELFF
v_gene: TRBV1; CDR3aa: CTSSSYFLRADTQYF
v_gene: TRBV5-4; CDR3aa: CASSPSRGGNTEAFF
v_gene: TRBV28; CDR3aa: CASSSSGGYNQPQHF
v_gene: TRBV19; CDR3aa: CASDTGEETQYF